These 27 T cell receptor beta chains share one sample of origin, sequenced in a study of blood T cell repertoires in COVID-19. The data were produced by immunoSEQ multiplex PCR, yet TCRdb's version contains in-frame clones alone and is incomplete. The sample consists of approximately 85,000 clones, about nine tenths of them appearing once. The sequencing input was peripheral blood. Every receptor here comes from a woman aged 45-60 years in a cohort sampled during active COVID-19.

The CDR3 bases are TGTGCCAGCAGTCGTAAGGGACAGGTGAACACTGAAGCTTTCTTT. The encoded protein is CASSRKGQVNTEAFF. The chain links TRBV28 to TRBJ1-1, with TRBD1 matching 8 bases. Unmatched junction bases numbered 5, after V lost 5 bases and J lost 0 bases. Germline assignment: CDR1 MDHEN and CDR2 SYDVKM. This CDR3 is built from 15 residues.

This clone was picked up a small number of times. V is TRBV15 and J is TRBJ1-2; D might be TRBD1 (5 bases). V was trimmed by 5 bases and J by 1 base, leaving 11 bases between them. The CDR3 length is 14 residues. Germline values: CDR1 LNHNV, CDR2 YYDKDF (reference sequence). The CDR3 bases are TGTGCCACCAGCCCCGGGGGAGGTAACTATGGCTACACCTTC. As protein: CATSPGGGNYGYTF.

The chain uses TRBV18 and TRBJ1-4; D gene uncertain. Germline V CDR1 and CDR2: KGHSH, LQKENI. V lost 3 bases, J lost 7 bases, and 18 bases lay in between. This CDR3 has 16 residues. The CDR3 coding sequence is TGTGCCAGCTCACCCGGTCCCTCTTTAGAACCTGAAAAACTGTTTTTT. Translated: CASSPGPSLEPEKLFF.

This chain connects TRBV19 to TRBJ2-1, with D perhaps matching TRBD1 (5 bases). Germline V lookup: CDR1 LNHDA, CDR2 SQIVND (reference sequence). The CDR3 consists of 15 residues. The ends were cut back, 5 bases at V and 8 bases at J, with 19 bases in the middle. The CDR3 loop is CASSFRTKPGDEQFF. CDR3 sequence (DNA): TGTGCCAGTAGTTTTAGGACAAAACCTGGCGATGAGCAGTTCTTC.

This sequence joins TRBV28 and TRBJ1-2; tentative D call: TRBD1 (6 bases). CDR1 MDHEN and CDR2 SYDVKM come from the germline V gene. The CDR3 has 11 amino acids. CDR3 in DNA: TGTGCTTCGGGACAAAACTATGGCTACACCTTC. It yields the protein CASGQNYGYTF.

This chain joins TRBV6-2 or TRBV6-3 and TRBJ2-5; the match to TRBD1 covers 7 bases. The V and J ends lost 5 bases and 3 bases, in that order; junction bases with no gene match: 6. The germline V gene has CDR1 MNHEY and CDR2 SVGEGT. The CDR3 has 14 residues. DNA for the CDR3: TGTGCCAGCAGTGCCCCCGGGACAGAAGAGACCCAGTACTTC. Translated, it gives CASSAPGTEETQYF.

This chain links TRBV9 with TRBJ2-2, with 9 bases lining up with TRBD1. Germline values: CDR1 SGDLS, CDR2 YYNGEE. Losses at the gene ends were 3 bases for V and 5 bases for J; bases not matched to a gene: 8. The CDR3 runs 16 residues. CDR3 sequence: CASSASTGGRTGELFF. The DNA for the CDR3 is TGTGCCAGCAGCGCCTCGACAGGGGGTCGTACCGGGGAGCTGTTTTTT. The full variable domain, completed using reference TRBV9 and TRBJ2-2, is DSGVTQTPKHLITATGQRVTLRCSPRSGDLSVYWYQQSLDQGLQFLIQYYNGEERAKGNILERFSAQQFPDLHSELNLSSLELGDSALYFCASSASTGGRTGELFFGEGSRLTVL.

The rearrangement uses TRBV21-1 and TRBJ2-3; the table's D gene call, TRBD2, was not cross checked with the DNA. TRBV21-1 is deemed a pseudogene. CDR3 size: 15 residues. The CDR3 loop is CASSGTSGKADTQYF. The CDR3 bases are TGTGCCAGCAGCGGGACTAGCGGGAAGGCAGATACGCAGTATTTT.

This clone is a singleton in its sample. This chain joins TRBV28 and TRBJ1-1, with 10 bases matching TRBD1. The ends lost 3 bases at V and 11 bases at J; junction bases unmatched: 6. Germline CDR1 reads MDHEN; CDR2 reads SYDVKM. The CDR3 has 13 amino acids. CDR3 nucleotide sequence: TGTGCCAGCAGTTTTCTGGGGGGACAGGGGGCTTTCTTT. Residues: CASSFLGGQGAFF.

The chain combines TRBV30 with TRBJ1-1, with D unclear. The CDR3 is made up of 15 amino acids. The germline V gene has CDR1 GTSNPN and CDR2 SVGIG (reference sequence). The germline V and J ends were trimmed by 4 bases and 1 base, with 16 bases remaining between them. The CDR3 DNA reads TGTGCCTGGACGATGAACTCCAACAGGAACACTGAAGCTTTCTTT. It encodes CAWTMNSNRNTEAFF. The variable domain in full, with the rest retrieved from reference TRBV30 and TRBJ1-1, is SQTIHQWPATLVQPVGSPLSLECTVEGTSNPNLYWYRQAAGRGLQLLFYSVGIGQISSEVPQNLSASRPQDRQFILSSKKLLLSDSGFYLCAWTMNSNRNTEAFFGQGTRLTVV.

The chain joins TRBV14 to TRBJ2-2; 7 bases align to TRBD2. V was pared by 2 bases and J by 3 bases, with 9 bases of the junction left unmatched. Germline CDR1 and CDR2: SGHDN and FVKESK. This CDR3 spans 17 amino acids. CDR3 DNA: TGTGCCAGCAGCCAAACACTGACTAGCCGTGACACCGGGGAGCTGTTTTTT. It codes for CASSQTLTSRDTGELFF.

The chain carries TRBV10-3 and TRBJ2-4, with 8 bases matching TRBD1. From germline, CDR1 is ENHRY and CDR2 SYGVKD. Trimming at V came to 0 bases and at J to 2 bases, leaving 6 bases not matched to a gene. The CDR3 length is 17 residues. CDR3 loop: CAISESNQGATKNIQYF. CDR3 DNA sequence: TGTGCCATCAGTGAGTCAAACCAGGGGGCTACCAAAAACATTCAGTACTTC.

The chain employs TRBV11-2 and TRBJ2-7; 7 positions agree with TRBD2. This CDR3 is built from 16 residues. Trimming cost V 5 bases and J 0 bases; bases outside gene matches: 10. CDR1 and CDR2 from the germline V gene are SGHAT and FQNNGV. CDR3 residues: CASSPALLAGSYEQYF. DNA of the CDR3: TGTGCCAGCAGCCCCGCCCTTTTAGCGGGCTCCTACGAGCAGTACTTC.

This clone was seen only a few times. The chain uses TRBV5-1 and TRBJ1-2; no clear D gene. CDR1 SGHRS and CDR2 YFSETQ come from the germline V gene. CDR3 length: 13 residues. Trimming stripped 4 bases from V and 4 bases from J, with 11 bases between. CDR3 loop: CASSNSEIYGYTF. The CDR3 DNA reads as TGCGCCAGCAGCAATTCGGAGATCTATGGCTACACCTTC.

This clone was detected a few times. The chain links TRBV19 to TRBJ1-5; weak D call: TRBD1 (5 bases). Between the trimmed V and J ends, which lost 1 base and 2 bases, there was a span of 9 bases. The CDR3 extends over 15 amino acids. Germline V gene lookup returns CDR1 LNHDA and CDR2 SQIVND (reference sequence). As DNA, the CDR3 is TGTGCCAGTAGTATAGGGGCGGGGGGCAATCAGCCCCAGCATTTT. Protein sequence: CASSIGAGGNQPQHF.

The chain uses TRBV6-5 and TRBJ1-1; D ambiguous. In germline, CDR1 is MNHEY, CDR2 SVGAGI. The CDR3 sequence is 11 residues long. V was pared by 2 bases and J by 12 bases, with 10 bases between. As DNA, the CDR3 is TGTGCCAGCAGTTACGGGTGGAGAACTTTCTTT. Amino acid sequence: CASSYGWRTFF.

The chain uses TRBV5-1 and TRBJ2-2, with 10 bases fitting TRBD1. Germline V gene lookup returns CDR1 SGHRS and CDR2 YFSETQ. V was pared by 3 bases and J by 2 bases, with 4 bases of the junction left unmatched. This CDR3 has 16 amino acids. The CDR3 is CASSSQTGGNTGELFF. DNA for the CDR3: TGCGCCAGCAGCTCCCAGACAGGGGGCAACACCGGGGAGCTGTTTTTT.

The chain joins TRBV12-3 or TRBV12-4 to TRBJ1-5; maybe TRBD1 (5 bases). CDR3 length: 13 residues. V was cut by 6 bases and J by 5 bases, with 11 bases left in between. CDR3 coding DNA: TGTGCCAGCAGCCATGGGGCTGATCAGCCCCAGCATTTT. It yields the protein CASSHGADQPQHF.

This clone occurred once. The chain has TRBV27 and TRBJ2-1, with D possibly being TRBD2 (6 bases). The CDR3 contains 14 residues. Germline CDR1 MNHEY, CDR2 SMNVEV (reference sequence). The V and J ends lost 8 bases and 6 bases respectively, with 17 bases between them. The CDR3 nucleotides read TGTGCCAGCTGGGGACTGGAAGGGGTCAATGAGCAGTTCTTC. Translating gives CASWGLEGVNEQFF.

V gene TRBV9 combines with J gene TRBJ2-2; 10 bases agree with TRBD2. From germline, CDR1 is SGDLS and CDR2 YYNGEE. The ends lost 1 base at V and 2 bases at J; junction bases unmatched: 8. CDR3 size: 18 residues. CDR3 coding DNA: TGTGCCAGCAGCGTAATAGCGGGAGGAGGTTACAACACCGGGGAGCTGTTTTTT. Amino acids: CASSVIAGGGYNTGELFF.

V is TRBV7-3 and J is TRBJ1-1; 8 bases map to TRBD1. The CDR3 loop spans 13 amino acids. Germline V gene lookup returns CDR1 SGHTA and CDR2 FQGTGA. V dropped 3 bases and J dropped 4; count of bases not matched to a gene: 1. CDR3 nucleotides: TGTGCCAGCAGCTTGACAGGGGTCACTGAAGCTTTCTTT. Amino acid sequence: CASSLTGVTEAFF.

This chain links TRBV7-3 with TRBJ1-1; D unresolved. Per the germline V gene, CDR1 is SGHTA and CDR2 is FQGTGA. The CDR3 length is 13 residues. V gave up 5 bases and J gave up 1 base, with 8 bases separating them. The CDR3 sequence: CASSLWQNTEAFF. The CDR3 DNA is TGTGCCAGCAGCCTCTGGCAGAACACTGAAGCTTTCTTT.

This chain links TRBV7-9 with TRBJ2-2; D not resolved. Trimming pared 1 base from V and 1 base from J, leaving 7 bases between. The CDR3 is made up of 15 amino acids. Germline V gives CDR1 SEHNR, CDR2 FQNEAQ (reference sequence). The CDR3 is CASSLVSGNTGELFF. In DNA, the CDR3 is TGTGCCAGCAGCTTAGTGTCGGGGAACACCGGGGAGCTGTTTTTT.

The chain couples TRBV5-1 to TRBJ2-1, with 8 bases fitting TRBD2. J was trimmed by 3 bases and V by 5 bases; bases with no gene match: 4. Germline V CDR1 and CDR2: SGHRS, YFSETQ. The CDR3 has 14 amino acids. CDR3 bases: TGCGCCAGCAGACCCGGGACTAGCTACAATGAGCAGTTCTTC. This encodes CASRPGTSYNEQFF.

V usage is TRBV7-2 and J usage is TRBJ1-1; 8 bases fit TRBD1. The CDR3 totals 17 residues. The V gene end was trimmed by 2 bases and the J gene end by 2 bases; junction bases not matched to a gene: 10. From germline, CDR1 is SGHTA and CDR2 FQGNSA. The CDR3 loop reads CASSLFPQGAINTEAFF. The CDR3, as DNA: TGTGCCAGCAGCTTATTTCCGCAGGGGGCTATTAACACTGAAGCTTTCTTT. Looking up the rest from reference TRBV7-2 and TRBJ1-1 gives the full variable domain: GAGVSQSPSNKVTEKGKDVELRCDPISGHTALYWYRQSLGQGLEFLIYFQGNSAPDKSGLPSDRFSAERTGGSVSTLTIQRTQQEDSAVYLCASSLFPQGAINTEAFFGQGTRLTVV.

This clone occurred once. This sequence joins TRBV19 and TRBJ2-3, with a possible D match to TRBD1 (6 bases). The germline CDR1 and CDR2 sequences are LNHDA and SQIVND (reference sequence). This CDR3 comprises 18 residues. V gave up 5 bases and J gave up 2 bases, with 23 bases separating them. The CDR3 sequence is CASSHREPITSHTDTQYF. As DNA, the CDR3 is TGTGCCAGTAGTCACAGGGAACCAATTACCTCTCACACAGATACGCAGTATTTT.

The chain has TRBV6-5 and TRBJ1-5; 7 bases align to TRBD1. CDR3 length: 13 amino acids. V shed 5 bases and J 11 bases; nucleotides not matched to a gene: 9. Germline-derived CDR1 and CDR2 are MNHEY and SVGAGI. CDR3 protein: CASSTGETGSQHF. CDR3 DNA sequence: TGTGCCAGCAGTACAGGGGAGACGGGGTCCCAGCATTTT.